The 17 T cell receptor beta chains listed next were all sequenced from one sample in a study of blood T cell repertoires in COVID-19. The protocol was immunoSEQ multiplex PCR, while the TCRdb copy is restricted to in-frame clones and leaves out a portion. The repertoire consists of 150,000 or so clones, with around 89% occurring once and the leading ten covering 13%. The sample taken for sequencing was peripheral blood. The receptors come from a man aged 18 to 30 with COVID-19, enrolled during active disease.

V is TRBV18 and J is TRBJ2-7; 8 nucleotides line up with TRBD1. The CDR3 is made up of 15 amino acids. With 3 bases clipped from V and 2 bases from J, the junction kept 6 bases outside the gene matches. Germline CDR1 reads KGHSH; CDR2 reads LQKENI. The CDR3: CASSPGQVNTYEQYF. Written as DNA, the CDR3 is TGTGCCAGCTCACCGGGACAGGTGAACACCTACGAGCAGTACTTC.

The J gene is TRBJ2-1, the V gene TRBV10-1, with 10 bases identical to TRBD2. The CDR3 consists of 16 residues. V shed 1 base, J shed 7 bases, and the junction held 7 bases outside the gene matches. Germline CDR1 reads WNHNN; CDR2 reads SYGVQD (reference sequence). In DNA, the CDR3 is TGCGCCAGCAGTGAGTGGGGGGTAGCGGGAGGAAATGAGCAGTTCTTC. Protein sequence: CASSEWGVAGGNEQFF.

The CDR3 here is CASSLAPVGVQFF. The CDR3 bases are TGTGCCAGCAGCTTAGCCCCAGTAGGGGTGCAGTTCTTC. The rearrangement uses TRBV11-2 and TRBJ2-1, with D tentatively TRBD1 (5 bases). V was pared by 1 base and J by 12 bases, with 13 bases between. CDR1 and CDR2 from the germline V gene are SGHAT and FQNNGV. CDR3 length equals 13 residues.

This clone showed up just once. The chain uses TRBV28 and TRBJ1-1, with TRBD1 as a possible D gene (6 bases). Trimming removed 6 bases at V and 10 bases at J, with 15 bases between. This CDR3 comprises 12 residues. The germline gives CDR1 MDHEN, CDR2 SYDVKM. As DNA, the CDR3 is TGTGCCAGCAGGGGTTCAGGGGAGTTAGCTTTCTTT. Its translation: CASRGSGELAFF.

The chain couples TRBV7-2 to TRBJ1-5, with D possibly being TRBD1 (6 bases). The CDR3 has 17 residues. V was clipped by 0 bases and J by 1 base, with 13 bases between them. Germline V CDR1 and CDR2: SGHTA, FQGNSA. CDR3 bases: TGTGCCAGCAGCTTAGCCAAGGGGGAGCTGAGCAATCAGCCCCAGCATTTT. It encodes CASSLAKGELSNQPQHF.

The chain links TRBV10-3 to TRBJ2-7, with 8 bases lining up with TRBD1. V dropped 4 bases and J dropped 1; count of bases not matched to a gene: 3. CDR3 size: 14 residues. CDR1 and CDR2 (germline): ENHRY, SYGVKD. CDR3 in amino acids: CAISGGQASYEQYF. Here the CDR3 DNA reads TGTGCCATCAGTGGGGGACAGGCGTCCTACGAGCAGTACTTC.

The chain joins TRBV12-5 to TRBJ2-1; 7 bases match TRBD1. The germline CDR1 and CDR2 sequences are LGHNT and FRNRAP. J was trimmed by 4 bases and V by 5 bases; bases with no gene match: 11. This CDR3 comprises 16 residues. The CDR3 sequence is CASGPRYDRVYNEQFF. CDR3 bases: TGTGCTAGTGGTCCGCGGTATGACAGGGTTTACAATGAGCAGTTCTTC. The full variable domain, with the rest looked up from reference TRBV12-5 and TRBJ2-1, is DARVTQTPRHKVTEMGQEVTMRCQPILGHNTVFWYRQTMMQGLELLAYFRNRAPLDDSGMPKDRFSAEMPDATLATLKIQPSEPRDSAVYFCASGPRYDRVYNEQFFGPGTRLTVL.

This CDR3 is CASSYWTGSGELFF. Written as DNA, the CDR3 is TGTGCCAGCAGTTACTGGACAGGATCCGGGGAGCTGTTTTTT. The rearrangement uses TRBV6-2 or TRBV6-3 and TRBJ2-2; 7 bases align to TRBD1. CDR1 MNHEY and CDR2 SVGEGT come from the germline V gene. Trimming cost V 1 base and J 6 bases; bases outside gene matches: 2. The CDR3 loop spans 14 amino acids.

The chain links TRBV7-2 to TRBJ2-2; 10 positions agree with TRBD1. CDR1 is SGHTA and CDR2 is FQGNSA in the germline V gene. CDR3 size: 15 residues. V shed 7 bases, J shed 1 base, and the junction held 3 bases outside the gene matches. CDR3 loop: CASMRDRGNTGELFF. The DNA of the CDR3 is TGTGCCAGCATGCGGGACAGGGGGAACACCGGGGAGCTGTTTTTT.

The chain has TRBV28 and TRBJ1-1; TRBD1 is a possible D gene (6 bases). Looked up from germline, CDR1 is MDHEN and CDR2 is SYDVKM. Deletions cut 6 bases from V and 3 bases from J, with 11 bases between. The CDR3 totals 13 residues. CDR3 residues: CASRGAGDTEAFF. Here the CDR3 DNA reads TGTGCCAGCAGGGGGGCGGGGGACACTGAAGCTTTCTTT.

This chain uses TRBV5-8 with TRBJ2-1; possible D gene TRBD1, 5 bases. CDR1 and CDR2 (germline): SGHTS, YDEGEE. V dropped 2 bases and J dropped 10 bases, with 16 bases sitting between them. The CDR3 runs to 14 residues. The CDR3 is CASSLWGLGREQFF. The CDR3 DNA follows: TGTGCCAGCAGCTTATGGGGCCTGGGGCGGGAGCAGTTCTTC.

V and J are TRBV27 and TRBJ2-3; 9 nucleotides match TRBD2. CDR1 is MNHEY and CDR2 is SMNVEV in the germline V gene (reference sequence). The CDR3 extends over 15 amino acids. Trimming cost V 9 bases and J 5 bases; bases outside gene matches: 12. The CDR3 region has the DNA TGTGCCAGATCTGTGTGGCGGGAGGGCAAAGATACGCAGTATTTT. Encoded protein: CARSVWREGKDTQYF.

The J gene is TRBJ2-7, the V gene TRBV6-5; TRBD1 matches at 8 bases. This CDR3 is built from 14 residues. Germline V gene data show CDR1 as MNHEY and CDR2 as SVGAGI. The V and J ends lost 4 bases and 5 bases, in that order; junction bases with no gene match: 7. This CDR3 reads CASSSWTGRDEQYF. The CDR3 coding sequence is TGTGCCAGCAGTTCCTGGACAGGGAGAGACGAGCAGTACTTC.

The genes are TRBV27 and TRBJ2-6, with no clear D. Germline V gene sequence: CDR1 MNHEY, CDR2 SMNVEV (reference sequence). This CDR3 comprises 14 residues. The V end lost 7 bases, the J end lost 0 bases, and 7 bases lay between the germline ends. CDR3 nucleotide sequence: TGTGCCAGCACCTTTAGCTCTGGGGCCAACGTCCTGACTTTC. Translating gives CASTFSSGANVLTF.

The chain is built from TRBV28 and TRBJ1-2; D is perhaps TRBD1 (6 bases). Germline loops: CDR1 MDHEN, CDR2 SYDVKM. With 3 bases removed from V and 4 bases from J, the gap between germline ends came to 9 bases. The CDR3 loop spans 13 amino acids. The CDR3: CASSFRGSYGYTF. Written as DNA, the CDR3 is TGTGCCAGCAGTTTCAGGGGATCCTATGGCTACACCTTC.

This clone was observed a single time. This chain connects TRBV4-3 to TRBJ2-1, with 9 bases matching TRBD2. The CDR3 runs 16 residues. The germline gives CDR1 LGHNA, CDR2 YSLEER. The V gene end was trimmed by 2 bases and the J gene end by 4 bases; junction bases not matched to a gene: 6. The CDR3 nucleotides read TGCGCCAGCAGCCAATTAGCGGGAGTGTATTACAATGAGCAGTTCTTC. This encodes CASSQLAGVYYNEQFF.

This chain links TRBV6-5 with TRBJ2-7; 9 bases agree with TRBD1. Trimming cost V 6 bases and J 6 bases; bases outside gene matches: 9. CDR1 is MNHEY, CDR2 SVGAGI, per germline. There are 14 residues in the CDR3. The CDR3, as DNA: TGTGCCAGCAGCCCCGGGACAGGGATCCCCGAGCAGTACTTC. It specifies CASSPGTGIPEQYF.